This entry is about one TCR beta chain. This clonotype showed up many times. Its antigen is not yet known. One base away there is no much larger clone; base qualities are not given. These data come from a study of regulatory T cells in long-lasting Graves disease (dated by TCRdb to the early 2020s). With respect to the entire study: In the newly diagnosed Graves' disease group, patients had been taking antithyroid drugs for less than 3 months. Patients with persistent Graves' disease were compared with patients with newly diagnosed Graves' disease using TCR sequencing and RNA sequencing of peripheral blood. The study was registered as a clinical trial and conducted in China. A total of roughly 35 samples underwent TCR sequencing: about 13 from persistent and roughly 20 from newly diagnosed Graves' disease patients. Study-wide conclusions, independent of this receptor: The authors noted that the small sample size was a limitation that may lower accuracy. More public clonotypes were shared among persistent patients (under 3,000) than among newly diagnosed patients (roughly 1,000). Peripheral blood alone was examined, since thyroid tissue, which constituted the primary lesion, could not be accessed. Sequencing and analysis were limited to the TCR beta chain. Lower TCR Shannon entropy and fewer highly expanded clones were observed in persistent Graves' disease patients than in newly diagnosed patients, which suggested clonal expansion.

The intended sense of this specimen's time point label: newly diagnosed GD, antithyroid drugs for less than 3 months. For both TCR sequencing and RNA sequencing, RNA was extracted from PBMCs using TRIzol. The diagnosis of Graves' disease followed American Thyroid Association guidelines. Recruitment of patients was carried out at an endocrinology department in Xi'an, China. Each patient gave about 10 milliliters of peripheral blood, collected in an EDTA anticoagulant tube. Ficoll Paque Plus density gradient separation was used to isolate PBMCs, and no further T cell sorting was done. RNA quality was checked with an Agilent 2100 Bioanalyzer and agarose gel, and concentration with a NanoDrop 2000. The method was multiplex PCR. Sequencing used an Illumina HiSeq 4000. TCR beta libraries were built with iRepertoire HTBI primers and Arm-PCR amplification of CDR3 regions. Before sequencing, the PCR products went through gel purification. The source study handled its data this way. Across samples, 60 to 75 TRBV and 15 or so TRBJ segments were identified and used for gene usage analysis of CDR3 amino acid clonotypes. COPE and FqMerger were used to merge the filtered high-quality paired reads into contigs. Contigs were aligned with BLAST to IMGT TRBV, TRBD and TRBJ reference genes, and CDR3 was defined per IMGT. Clonotypes above 0.1% frequency were classified as highly expanded clones. Repertoire diversity was measured by Shannon entropy, and V-J evenness by the Gini coefficient. Public clonotypes were defined as clonotypes shared by more than one individual. In TCRdb, the public reads were trimmed at Q25 with fastp and aligned with MiXCR, with productive beta chains retained. Under each unique CDR3 protein, matching rows form one entry showing the most common genes and DNA. The V and J calls reflect TCRdb's pipeline rather than the authors' work. The sample profile shows about 400,000 distinct CDR3 sequences; about 17% of them were found once. The ten top clones hold 20% to 25% of the sample.

The data were also submitted as part of a second study, on T cells in Graves' hyperthyroidism and ophthalmopathy. According to the second study: Graves' hyperthyroidism was defined as stable when no progression to ophthalmopathy occurred over 18 months of follow-up. Hyperthyroidism patients were newly diagnosed, with disease duration under 2 months, and aged 18 to 65 years. Any patient with an uncontrolled infection, another autoimmune disease, pregnancy or lactation was excluded. Diagnoses were established on the basis of clinical symptoms, serum thyroxine and TRAb, thyroid ultrasound, and orbital computed tomography. A first-round RT-PCR of the TCR CDR3 used the HTBI primer set with the Qiagen OneStep RT-PCR kit. Blood samples also contained most of the expanded thyroid clonotypes (frequency above 0.001), which suggests that blood repertoires may reflect thyroid immune responses. In cross-validation, a model built on a 13 V-J signature told ophthalmopathy apart from stable hyperthyroidism with 85% to 90% sensitivity and around 84% specificity, and in testing the same model reached 80%/75%. In validation, progression to ophthalmopathy was predicted by the model with around 71% sensitivity and 72.22% specificity, a median of approximately 6.5 months before onset. A discovery cohort of about 100 patients, about 44 with Graves' ophthalmopathy and 55 to 65 with stable Graves' hyperthyroidism, was used to find distinguishing TCR V-J signatures. Prospective prediction of ophthalmopathy was tested in an independent validation cohort of approximately 19 hyperthyroidism patients and 15 to 17 patients who later progressed to ophthalmopathy. The roughly 91 discovery patients were randomly divided into training and test sets at a 7:3 ratio. In about 6 Graves' hyperthyroidism patients, the study also compared T-cell repertoires from thyroid tissue with T-cell repertoires from blood. After blood sampling, hyperthyroidism patients were treated with methimazole at a starting dose of 30 mg daily, and ophthalmopathy patients were treated with high-dose intravenous methylprednisolone. The libraries were constructed in a second round of multiplex PCR and then size-selected and purified. Libraries were sequenced paired-end with 100 bp reads on an Illumina HiSeq2000. SOAPnuke was used to process the raw data, removing reads that contained adapters or uncalled bases, had a mean Phred below 15, or lacked an exact match to the constant primer or identifier. COPE v1.2.5 was used to merge the high-quality paired reads, and each unique nucleotide sequence was defined as a clonotype. MiTCR v1.1 was used to align the clonotypes against IMGT TRBV, TRBD and TRBJ reference segments. Only V-J combinations with frequency above 0.0001, covering 99% to 99.2% of repertoires, were analysed. The TCS score was defined as F50 (clonal expansion) divided by E x V (chaos), with BLOSUM62-based TCRdist calculated between CDR3 peptides within each V-J. Welch's t-statistics and random forest reduced 500 to 550 V-J features to around 14, which were used in a naive Bayes classifier (R e1071). Sample size was not statistically predetermined, and investigators were not blinded to group allocation. TCR Vbeta CDR3 sequencing of fewer than 150 peripheral blood samples (over 40 ophthalmopathy, about 80 hyperthyroidism and 17 progressor patients) is reported in the paper.

This receptor was taken from a woman between 18 and 30 years old with Graves disease. Donor details come from another sample of the same person, matched by shared clones. The sample here was peripheral blood mononuclear cells (PBMCs), taken at new diagnosis, from a patient treated with antithyroid drugs.

The CDR3 region has the sequence CASSQGFGSGTTAYNEQFF. The sequenced DNA: TGTGCCAGCAGCCAAGGTTTTGGGAGCGGGACAACCGCCTACAATGAGCAGTTCTTC. The sequence joins TRBV3-1 to TRBJ2-1; TRBD2 could be the D gene, as 7 bases match. From the germline V gene (reference sequence), CDR1 is LGHDT and CDR2 is YNNKEL. V is reduced by 1 base and J by 2 bases, leaving a spacing of 21 bases between them. From cysteine to phenylalanine, the CDR3 is 19 amino acids long. Kept here is only the CDR3 DNA, which spans 57 bases and is read in frame from base 1.